The text below deals with one T cell receptor (beta chain). The antigen remains unidentified. This sample is part of a study of OX40 agonist ivuxolimab in advanced cancers. Study results and limitations: There were, on average, more expanded clones in CD8+ T cells than in CD4+.

Clones were sequenced by immunoSEQ multiplex PCR, and TCRdb holds only the in-frame ones, with some missing. The sample consists of more than 90,000 clones, about four fifths of them appearing once. This TCR was sampled from an adult with an advanced solid tumor such as melanoma, head and neck, liver or kidney cancer. The specimen comprised CD4+ or CD8+ T cells sorted from blood, sampled in a trial of the OX40 agonist ivuxolimab.

CDR3: CASSLVSIQPQHF. The CDR3 DNA reads as TGTGCCAGCAGCTTAGTTTCTATTCAGCCCCAGCATTTT. The chain employs TRBV7-8 and TRBJ1-5; no clear D. Trimming shortened V by 1 base and J by 6 bases, and 7 bases separated the two germline ends. The V gene's germline CDR1 is SGHVS and CDR2 FQNEAQ. This CDR3 has 13 residues.